These 5 T cell receptor beta chains originate from one sample sequenced in a study of T cell responses to AZD1222 COVID-19 vaccine. Profiled with immunoSEQ multiplex PCR; TCRdb holds only in-frame clones, not every one. The data contain around 81,000 clones, 85% to 95% of them singletons. The source was peripheral blood, collected 28 days after the second AZD1222 dose. These receptors all stem from an adult who received the AZD1222 COVID-19 vaccine.

The chain has TRBV5-1 and TRBJ2-1, with 7 positions matching TRBD2. V lost 4 bases, J lost 3 bases, and 4 bases stayed unmatched. CDR3 length: 14 amino acids. Germline CDR1 reads SGHRS; CDR2 reads YFSETQ. Here the CDR3 DNA reads TGCGCCAGCAGCCCAAGGACTAGCTACAATGAGCAGTTCTTC. Translated: CASSPRTSYNEQFF.

CDR3: CASSIKGLAGSEQFF. The CDR3 region has the DNA TGTGCCAGTAGTATTAAGGGACTAGCGGGAAGTGAGCAGTTCTTC. The chain combines TRBV19 with TRBJ2-1; 13 bases fit TRBD2. Unmatched junction bases numbered 5, after V lost 3 bases and J lost 9 bases. CDR1 is LNHDA, CDR2 SQIVND, per germline (reference sequence). This CDR3 has 15 amino acids.

This sequence joins TRBV4-2 and TRBJ2-3; TRBD2 aligns across 7 bases. CDR1 is LGHNA and CDR2 is YNFKEQ in the germline V gene. After removal of 3 bases from V and 4 bases from J, the junction contained 10 bases not matched to a gene. The CDR3 consists of 16 residues. CDR3 sequence: CASSQRTRGEADTQYF. For the CDR3, the DNA is TGTGCCAGCAGCCAGAGGACTAGGGGCGAAGCAGATACGCAGTATTTT.

The chain carries TRBV24-1 and TRBJ1-2; 7 nucleotides align to TRBD1. Trimming at V came to 4 bases and at J to 4 bases, leaving 5 bases not matched to a gene. The V gene's germline CDR1 is KGHDR and CDR2 SFDVKD. CDR3 length equals 14 residues. The CDR3 loop reads CATSDDDRAYGYTF. The CDR3 coding sequence is TGTGCCACCAGTGACGACGACAGGGCCTATGGCTACACCTTC.

This chain uses TRBV10-3 with TRBJ2-2; D perhaps matches TRBD2 (5 bases). This CDR3 has 13 amino acids. Trimming removed 0 bases from V and 9 bases from J, with 8 bases in between. Germline-derived CDR1 and CDR2 are ENHRY and SYGVKD. As DNA, the CDR3 is TGTGCCATCAGTGAGTCTGGGAGCAGGGAGCTGTTTTTT. Translation: CAISESGSRELFF.